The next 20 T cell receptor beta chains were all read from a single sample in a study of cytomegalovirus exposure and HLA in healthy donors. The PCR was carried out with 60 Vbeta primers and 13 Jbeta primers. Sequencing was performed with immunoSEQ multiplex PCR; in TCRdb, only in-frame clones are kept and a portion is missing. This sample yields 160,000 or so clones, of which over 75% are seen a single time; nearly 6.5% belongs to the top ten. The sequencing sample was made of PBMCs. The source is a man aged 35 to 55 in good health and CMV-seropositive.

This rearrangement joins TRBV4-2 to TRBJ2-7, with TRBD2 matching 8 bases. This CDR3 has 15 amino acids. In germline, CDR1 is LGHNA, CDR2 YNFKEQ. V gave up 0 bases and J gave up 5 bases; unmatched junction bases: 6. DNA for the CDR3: TGTGCCAGCAGCCAAGAACAGCGGGAGTTCGACGAGCAGTACTTC. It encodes CASSQEQREFDEQYF.

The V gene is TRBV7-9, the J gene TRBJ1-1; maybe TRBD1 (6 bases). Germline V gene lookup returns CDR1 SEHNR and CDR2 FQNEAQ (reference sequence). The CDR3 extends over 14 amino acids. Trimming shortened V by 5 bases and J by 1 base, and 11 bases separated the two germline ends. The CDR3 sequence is CASSPTDRNTEAFF. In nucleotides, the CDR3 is TGTGCCAGCAGCCCGACGGACAGGAACACTGAAGCTTTCTTT.

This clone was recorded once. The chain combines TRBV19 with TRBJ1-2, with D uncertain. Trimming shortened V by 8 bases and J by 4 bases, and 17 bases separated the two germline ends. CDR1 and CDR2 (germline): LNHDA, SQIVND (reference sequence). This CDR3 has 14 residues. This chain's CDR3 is CASSKRVTSYGYTF. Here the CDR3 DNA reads TGTGCCAGTTCGAAGAGGGTTACTAGCTATGGCTACACCTTC.

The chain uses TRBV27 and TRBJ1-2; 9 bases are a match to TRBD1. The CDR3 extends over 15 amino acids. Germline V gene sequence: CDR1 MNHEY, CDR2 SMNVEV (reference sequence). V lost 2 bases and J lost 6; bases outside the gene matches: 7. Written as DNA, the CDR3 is TGTGCCAGCAGTTTAACCGGGACAGGGAGGGATGGCTACACCTTC. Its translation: CASSLTGTGRDGYTF.

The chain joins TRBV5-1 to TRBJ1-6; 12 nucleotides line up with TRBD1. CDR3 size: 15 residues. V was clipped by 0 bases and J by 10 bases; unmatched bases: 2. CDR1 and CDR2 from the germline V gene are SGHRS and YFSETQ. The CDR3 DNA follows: TGCGCCAGCAGCTTGGGGGGACAGGGGGCCTCACCCCTCCACTTT. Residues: CASSLGGQGASPLHF.

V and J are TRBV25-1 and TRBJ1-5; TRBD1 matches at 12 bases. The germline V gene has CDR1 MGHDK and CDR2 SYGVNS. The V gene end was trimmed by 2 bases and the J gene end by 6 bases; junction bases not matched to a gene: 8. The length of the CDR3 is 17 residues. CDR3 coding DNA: TGTGCCAGCAGTGAAGGAGGGACAGGGGGCTCCGGTCAGCCCCAGCATTTT. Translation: CASSEGGTGGSGQPQHF.

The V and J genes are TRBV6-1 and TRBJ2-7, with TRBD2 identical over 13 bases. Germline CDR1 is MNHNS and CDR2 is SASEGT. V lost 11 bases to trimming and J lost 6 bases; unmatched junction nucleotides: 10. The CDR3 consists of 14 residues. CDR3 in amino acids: CAGLTSGRASEQYF. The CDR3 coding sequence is TGTGCCGGGCTAACTAGCGGGAGGGCCTCCGAGCAGTACTTC.

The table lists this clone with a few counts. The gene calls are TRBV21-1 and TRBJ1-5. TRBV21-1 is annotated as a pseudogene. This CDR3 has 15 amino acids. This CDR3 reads CASSKAPSRNQPQHF. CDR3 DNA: TGTGCCAGCAGCAAAGCCCCGAGTCGTAATCAGCCCCAGCATTTT.

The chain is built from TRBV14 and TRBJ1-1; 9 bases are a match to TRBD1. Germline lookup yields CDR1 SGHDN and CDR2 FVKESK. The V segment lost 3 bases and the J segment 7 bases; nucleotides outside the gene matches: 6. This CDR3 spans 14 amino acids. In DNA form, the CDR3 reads TGTGCCAGCAGCCAGACAGGGGGACGGGGTGAAGCTTTCTTT. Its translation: CASSQTGGRGEAFF.

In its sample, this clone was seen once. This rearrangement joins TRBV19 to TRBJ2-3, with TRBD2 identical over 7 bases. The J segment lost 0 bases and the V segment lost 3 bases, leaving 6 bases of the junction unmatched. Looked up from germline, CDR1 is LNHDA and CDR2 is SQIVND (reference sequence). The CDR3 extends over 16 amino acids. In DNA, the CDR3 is TGTGCCAGTAGTATTTGGGAGGGGCATAGCACAGATACGCAGTATTTT. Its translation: CASSIWEGHSTDTQYF.

The CDR3 DNA follows: TGTGCCAGCAGTTCCGACAGCCACCTCGTTGGCTACACCTTC. This sequence encodes CASSSDSHLVGYTF. This chain joins TRBV5-8 and TRBJ1-2, with D perhaps matching TRBD1 (5 bases). The CDR3 contains 14 residues. V was pared by 5 bases and J by 7 bases, with 18 bases between. The V gene's germline CDR1 is SGHTS and CDR2 YDEGEE.

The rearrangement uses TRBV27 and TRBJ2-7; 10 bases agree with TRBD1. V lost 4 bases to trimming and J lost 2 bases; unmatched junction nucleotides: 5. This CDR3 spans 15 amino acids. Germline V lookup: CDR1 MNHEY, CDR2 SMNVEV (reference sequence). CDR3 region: CASSSEGQGTYEQYF. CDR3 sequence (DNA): TGTGCCAGCAGTTCAGAGGGACAGGGGACCTACGAGCAGTACTTC.

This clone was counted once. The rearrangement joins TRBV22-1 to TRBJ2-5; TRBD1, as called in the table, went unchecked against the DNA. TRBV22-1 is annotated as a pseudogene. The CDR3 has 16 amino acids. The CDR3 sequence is CPGSAYRDREEETQYF. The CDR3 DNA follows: TGTCCTGGGAGCGCTTACCGGGACAGGGAAGAAGAGACCCAGTACTTC.

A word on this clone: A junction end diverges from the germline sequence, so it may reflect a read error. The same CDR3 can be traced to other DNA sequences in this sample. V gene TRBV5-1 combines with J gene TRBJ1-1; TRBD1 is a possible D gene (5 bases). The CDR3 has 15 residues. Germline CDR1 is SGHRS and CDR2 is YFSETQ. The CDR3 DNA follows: TGCGCCAGCAGCTTGGGCGGGGGAGAGGCCACTGAGGCTTTCTTT. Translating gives CASSLGGGEATEAFF. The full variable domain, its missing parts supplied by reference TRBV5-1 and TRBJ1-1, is KAGVTQTPRYLIKTRGQQVTLSCSPISGHRSVSWYQQTPGQGLQFLFEYFSETQRNKGNFPGRFSGRQFSNSRSEMNVSTLELGDSALYLCASSLGGGEATEAFFGQGTRLTVV.

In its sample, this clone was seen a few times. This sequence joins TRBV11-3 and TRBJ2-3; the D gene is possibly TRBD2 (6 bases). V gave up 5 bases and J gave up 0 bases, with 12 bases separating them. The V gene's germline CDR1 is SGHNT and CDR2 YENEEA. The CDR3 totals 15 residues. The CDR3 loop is CASSPFSGSTDTQYF. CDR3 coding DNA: TGTGCCAGCAGCCCCTTTAGCGGAAGCACAGATACGCAGTATTTT.

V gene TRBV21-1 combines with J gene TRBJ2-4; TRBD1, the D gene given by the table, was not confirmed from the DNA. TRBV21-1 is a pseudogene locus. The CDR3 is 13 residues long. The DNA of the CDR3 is TGTGCCAGCAGCAGGGCCCTACGGAACATTCAGTACTTC. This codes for CASSRALRNIQYF.

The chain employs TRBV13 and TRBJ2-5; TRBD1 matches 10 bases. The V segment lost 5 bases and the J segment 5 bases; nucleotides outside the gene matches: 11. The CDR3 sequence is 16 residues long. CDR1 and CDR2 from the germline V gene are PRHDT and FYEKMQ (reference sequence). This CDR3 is CASSNYGTGVRETQYF. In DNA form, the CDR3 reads TGTGCCAGCAGCAACTACGGGACAGGGGTCCGGGAGACCCAGTACTTC.

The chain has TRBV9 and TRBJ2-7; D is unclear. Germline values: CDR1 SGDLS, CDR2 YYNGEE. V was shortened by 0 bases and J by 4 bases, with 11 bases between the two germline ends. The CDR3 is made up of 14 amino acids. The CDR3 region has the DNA TGTGCCAGCAGCGTAGGAGCGCCCACTTACGAGCAGTACTTC. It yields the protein CASSVGAPTYEQYF. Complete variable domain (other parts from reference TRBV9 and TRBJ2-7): DSGVTQTPKHLITATGQRVTLRCSPRSGDLSVYWYQQSLDQGLQFLIQYYNGEERAKGNILERFSAQQFPDLHSELNLSSLELGDSALYFCASSVGAPTYEQYFGPGTRLTVT.

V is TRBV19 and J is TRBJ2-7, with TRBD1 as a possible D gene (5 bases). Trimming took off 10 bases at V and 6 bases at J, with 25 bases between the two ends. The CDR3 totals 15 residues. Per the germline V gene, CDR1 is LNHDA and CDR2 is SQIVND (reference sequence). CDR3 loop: CATRSFHQGTGEQYF. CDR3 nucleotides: TGTGCCACCCGTTCGTTTCATCAGGGAACGGGCGAGCAGTACTTC. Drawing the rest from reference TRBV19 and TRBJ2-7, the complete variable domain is DGGITQSPKYLFRKEGQNVTLSCEQNLNHDAMYWYRQDPGQGLRLIYYSQIVNDFQKGDIAEGYSVSREKKESFPLTVTSAQKNPTAFYLCATRSFHQGTGEQYFGPGTRLTVT.

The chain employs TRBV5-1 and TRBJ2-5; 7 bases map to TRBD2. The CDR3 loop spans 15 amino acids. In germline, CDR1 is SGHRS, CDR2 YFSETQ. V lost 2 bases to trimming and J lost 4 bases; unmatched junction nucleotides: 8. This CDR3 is CASSFGGSGAETQYF. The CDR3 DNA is TGCGCCAGCAGCTTCGGCGGGAGTGGGGCAGAGACCCAGTACTTC.